The 30 T cell receptor beta chains listed next were all sequenced from one sample in a study of graft-versus-host responses after intestinal transplantation (dated by TCRdb to about 2021). The protocol used for the library was the immunoSEQ multiplex PCR assay. TCRdb holds this immuneACCESS table with in-frame rearrangements only. Some clones are missing; in checked studies, unresolved V genes explain under half, and the rest has no known cause. The sample data list around 76,000 clones, and about 94% of these were observed just once. The top ten hold around 0.53% of the sample. Their target antigens are unknown. In the paper's terms, the time point label means: cells obtained before transplantation from donor or recipient. The source was unstimulated CD8+ T cells sorted from spleen or lymph node cells, collected before intestinal transplant. The receptors were sampled from a human donor who received an intestinal transplant.

This clone was observed once. The V and J genes are TRBV29-1 and TRBJ1-3; TRBD1 aligns across 7 bases. The germline V gene encodes CDR1 SQVTM and CDR2 ANQGSEA. V dropped 7 bases and J dropped 2; count of bases not matched to a gene: 8. This CDR3 comprises 14 residues. The CDR3 DNA reads as TGCAGCGCCACCCGACAGGGTACTGGAAACACCATATATTTT. Its translation is CSATRQGTGNTIYF. Supplemented by reference TRBV29-1 and TRBJ1-3, the full variable domain reads SAVISQKPSRDICQRGTSLTIQCQVDSQVTMMFWYRQQPGQSLTLIATANQGSEATYESGFVIDKFPISRPNLTFSTLTVSNMSPEDSSIYLCSATRQGTGNTIYFGEGSWLTVV.

The chain has TRBV27 and TRBJ2-2, with D uncertain. The CDR3 length is 12 residues. V gave up 3 bases and J gave up 7 bases, with 6 bases separating them. CDR1 MNHEY and CDR2 SMNVEV come from the germline V gene (reference sequence). The CDR3 spells CASSFISGELFF. DNA of the CDR3: TGTGCCAGCAGTTTTATTAGCGGGGAGCTGTTTTTT.

The chain combines TRBV11-2 with TRBJ2-3, with D hard to call. Germline V gene lookup returns CDR1 SGHAT and CDR2 FQNNGV. This CDR3 has 15 residues. The V and J ends lost 2 bases and 8 bases respectively, with 17 bases between them. The CDR3 DNA is TGTGCCAGCAGCTTAAACCTCCTGGCATTACCTACGCAGTATTTT. Translating it yields CASSLNLLALPTQYF.

The chain links TRBV11-2 to TRBJ2-3, with 9 positions matching TRBD1. V lost 3 bases, J lost 3 bases, and 10 bases stayed unmatched. The length of the CDR3 is 17 residues. Germline V CDR1 and CDR2: SGHAT, FQNNGV. CDR3 residues: CASSLAYYRGQTDTQYF. For the CDR3, the DNA is TGTGCCAGCAGCTTGGCTTATTACAGGGGGCAAACAGATACGCAGTATTTT.

V usage is TRBV27 and J usage is TRBJ2-7; a weak D match, TRBD1 (6 bases). The CDR3 is 15 residues long. The germline CDR1 and CDR2 sequences are MNHEY and SMNVEV (reference sequence). Trimming removed 2 bases from V and 5 bases from J, with 16 bases in between. The CDR3 reads CASSLSRTGFNEQYF. The CDR3 nucleotides are TGTGCCAGCAGTTTAAGTCGAACAGGGTTCAACGAGCAGTACTTC.

The V call is TRBV9, the J call TRBJ1-2; 10 bases are a match to TRBD1. V was pared by 4 bases and J by 3 bases, with 6 bases of the junction left unmatched. CDR3 length equals 15 residues. Germline loops: CDR1 SGDLS, CDR2 YYNGEE. Here the CDR3 reads CASSSDRGLHYGYTF. CDR3 nucleotide sequence: TGTGCCAGCAGCTCAGACAGGGGGCTACACTATGGCTACACCTTC.

This chain joins TRBV2 and TRBJ2-1, with D uncertain. Germline CDR1 SNHLY, CDR2 FYNNEI. V was trimmed by 6 bases and J by 3 bases, leaving 9 bases between them. The CDR3 is made up of 13 amino acids. CDR3 sequence: CASRSKNYNEQFF. Here the CDR3 DNA reads TGTGCCAGCAGGAGCAAGAACTACAATGAGCAGTTCTTC.

The CDR3 DNA is TGCGCCAGCAGCCACGGGACAGCCTACACTGAAGCTTTCTTT. This sequence encodes CASSHGTAYTEAFF. The chain carries TRBV4-1 and TRBJ1-1; 7 nucleotides match TRBD1. This CDR3 is 14 amino acids long. Germline values: CDR1 MGHRA, CDR2 YSYEKL. V lost 3 bases, J lost 3 bases, and 4 bases stayed unmatched.

V and J are TRBV10-2 and TRBJ2-7, with D hard to call. V gave up 4 bases and J gave up 2 bases, with 9 bases separating them. The CDR3 length is 13 residues. Germline CDR1 WSHSY, CDR2 SAAADI. The CDR3 DNA follows: TGCGCCAGCAGTGTAAACAGAGCCTACGAGCAGTACTTC. This sequence encodes CASSVNRAYEQYF.

The chain combines TRBV6-1 with TRBJ2-7; D may be TRBD1 (6 bases). This CDR3 comprises 14 residues. CDR1 is MNHNS, CDR2 SASEGT, per germline. The ends were cut back, 7 bases at V and 0 bases at J, with 13 bases in the middle. The DNA of the CDR3 is TGTGCCAGCACCGGGGACATTAGCTCCTACGAGCAGTACTTC. Translated: CASTGDISSYEQYF.

The chain employs TRBV10-1 and TRBJ2-1, with 11 nucleotides matching TRBD2. The CDR3 loop spans 14 amino acids. Germline V lookup: CDR1 WNHNN, CDR2 SYGVQD (reference sequence). J lost 7 bases, V lost 5 bases, and 4 bases had no gene match. This CDR3 is CASSTGLADNEQFF. The CDR3 DNA is TGCGCCAGCAGTACGGGACTAGCGGATAATGAGCAGTTCTTC.

This chain connects TRBV27 to TRBJ2-3, with 10 bases fitting TRBD2. Germline assignment: CDR1 MNHEY and CDR2 SMNVEV (reference sequence). This CDR3 comprises 14 residues. V trimming: 0 bases; J trimming: 6 bases; junction bases outside the gene matches: 0. Here the CDR3 DNA reads TGTGCCAGCAGTTTATCGACTAGCGGGGATACGCAGTATTTT. Its translation: CASSLSTSGDTQYF.

V is TRBV28 and J is TRBJ2-5; the D gene could be TRBD1 or TRBD2 (5 bases each). The J call is in doubt because the DNA end fits TRBJ2-7 better. Germline V gives CDR1 MDHEN, CDR2 SYDVKM. CDR3 size: 17 residues. As DNA, the CDR3 is TGTGCCAGCAGCCCTCTCTGGGGGACCCCTCCCTCCTACGAGCAGTACTTC. Protein: CASSPLWGTPPSYEQYF.

V usage is TRBV5-5 and J usage is TRBJ2-3; 8 positions agree with TRBD2. Germline CDR1 reads SGHKS; CDR2 reads YYEKEE (reference sequence). This CDR3 has 15 residues. The ends lost 2 bases at V and 5 bases at J; junction bases unmatched: 7. This CDR3 reads CASSFPAGEVDTQYF. In DNA form, the CDR3 reads TGTGCCAGCAGCTTTCCAGCGGGAGAGGTAGATACGCAGTATTTT.

CDR3 sequence reads: CASSQDEASVNEQFF. CDR3 bases: TGTGCCAGCAGCCAAGATGAGGCTAGTGTCAATGAGCAGTTCTTC. The gene calls are TRBV4-2 and TRBJ2-1, with D uncertain. The CDR3 consists of 15 residues. V lost 0 bases and J lost 6, with 12 bases in between. Germline V gene sequence: CDR1 LGHNA, CDR2 YNFKEQ.

The chain carries TRBV28 and TRBJ1-2; TRBD1 is a possible D gene (6 bases). This CDR3 comprises 16 residues. Trimming shortened V by 2 bases and J by 6 bases, and 19 bases separated the two germline ends. Germline lookup yields CDR1 MDHEN and CDR2 SYDVKM. CDR3 region: CASSLNPNRDEDGYTF. The CDR3 nucleotides are TGTGCCAGCAGTTTAAACCCCAACAGGGACGAAGATGGCTACACCTTC.

In DNA, the CDR3 is TGTGCCAGCAGTGACTCAGGGGAGTTCAATGAGCAGTTCTTC. Protein: CASSDSGEFNEQFF. The rearrangement links TRBV6-4 to TRBJ2-1; the D call may be TRBD1 or TRBD2 (5 bases each). CDR3 length: 14 amino acids. Germline assignment: CDR1 MRHNA and CDR2 SNTAGT. The V gene lost 0 bases and the J gene lost 6 bases, with 9 bases spanning the gap.

The V gene is TRBV10-3, the J gene TRBJ2-1; no firm D call. CDR1 and CDR2 from the germline V gene are ENHRY and SYGVKD. The V end was cut by 0 bases, the J end by 9 bases, with 6 bases between. The CDR3 covers 12 residues. The CDR3 sequence: CAISESGTEQFF. CDR3 DNA sequence: TGTGCCATCAGTGAGTCTGGTACTGAGCAGTTCTTC.

V gene TRBV9 combines with J gene TRBJ2-1; 13 bases align to TRBD2. The CDR3 runs 17 residues. The junction had 6 bases not matched to a gene; V was cut back by 4 bases and J by 2 bases. Germline CDR1 SGDLS, CDR2 YYNGEE. The CDR3 reads CASSFGTSGATYNEQFF. In DNA form, the CDR3 reads TGTGCCAGCAGCTTTGGGACTAGCGGGGCCACCTACAATGAGCAGTTCTTC.

In nucleotides, the CDR3 is TGTGCCAGCAGTTCCGCGGGGCAGAGCTATGGCTACACCTTC. This gives the protein CASSSAGQSYGYTF. The chain has TRBV6-5 and TRBJ1-2; D possibly corresponds to TRBD1 (5 bases). Per the germline V gene, CDR1 is MNHEY and CDR2 is SVGAGI. V was trimmed by 4 bases and J by 4 bases, leaving 13 bases between them. The CDR3 runs 14 residues.

V is TRBV2 and J is TRBJ2-2, with D possibly being TRBD2 (5 bases). V lost 10 bases, J lost 4 bases, and 10 bases lay in between. CDR1 SNHLY and CDR2 FYNNEI come from the germline V gene. This CDR3 region has 12 residues. DNA of the CDR3: TGTGCCACCCGAGCGGTCACCGGGGAGCTGTTTTTT. It specifies CATRAVTGELFF.

This chain connects TRBV6-1 to TRBJ2-3; D possibly uses TRBD1 or TRBD2 (5 bases each). CDR3 size: 18 residues. The germline CDR1 and CDR2 sequences are MNHNS and SASEGT. Trimming took off 1 base at V and 4 bases at J, with 21 bases between the two ends. For the CDR3, the DNA is TGTGCCAGCAGTGAAGTAGGCACCGGGACGACTGGGGCAGATACGCAGTATTTT. Translation gives CASSEVGTGTTGADTQYF.

V and J are TRBV5-1 and TRBJ2-3; D is uncertain. The CDR3 covers 12 residues. CDR1 and CDR2 from the germline V gene are SGHRS and YFSETQ. Trimming cost V 0 bases and J 6 bases, with 5 bases left between them. The DNA of the CDR3 is TGCGCCAGCAGCTTGGCAGATGATACGCAGTATTTT. Translating it yields CASSLADDTQYF.

This sequence joins TRBV6-1 and TRBJ2-7; no definite D call. This CDR3 comprises 13 residues. V shed 3 bases and J shed 2 bases, with 8 bases lying between them. The germline gives CDR1 MNHNS, CDR2 SASEGT. The CDR3 DNA is TGTGCCAGCAGTGAGGGCAGCCCCTACGAGCAGTACTTC. Translation: CASSEGSPYEQYF.

CDR3 amino acids: CASSLPGYEQYF. The CDR3 DNA reads as TGTGCCAGCAGCTTGCCGGGCTACGAGCAGTACTTC. J is TRBJ2-7 and V is TRBV7-9; D not certain. The V gene's germline CDR1 is SEHNR and CDR2 FQNEAQ (reference sequence). V lost 3 bases, J lost 3 bases, and 6 bases lay in between. The CDR3 is made up of 12 amino acids.

V gene TRBV18 combines with J gene TRBJ2-1, with a tentative D call TRBD2 (6 bases). With 8 bases removed from V and 2 bases from J, the gap between germline ends came to 22 bases. This CDR3 is 17 amino acids long. The V gene's germline CDR1 is KGHSH and CDR2 LQKENI. CDR3 bases: TGTGCCAGCACGCACTCACCCATCCTAGCGACCTACAATGAGCAGTTCTTC. It yields the protein CASTHSPILATYNEQFF.

A remark on this clone: The sample contains more than one DNA sequence encoding this CDR3. V usage is TRBV5-4 and J usage is TRBJ2-1; 14 bases match TRBD2. The junction had 2 bases not matched to a gene; V was cut back by 0 bases and J by 12 bases. Germline-derived CDR1 and CDR2 are SGHNT and YYREEE (reference sequence). The length of the CDR3 is 14 residues. CDR3 in amino acids: CASSLGLAGGVQFF. The CDR3 DNA is TGTGCCAGCAGCTTGGGACTAGCGGGAGGGGTGCAGTTCTTC.

The rearrangement uses TRBV5-4 and TRBJ2-2; 7 nucleotides line up with TRBD2. This CDR3 comprises 19 residues. Losses at the gene ends were 0 bases for V and 5 bases for J; bases not matched to a gene: 16. The germline CDR1 and CDR2 sequences are SGHNT and YYREEE (reference sequence). In DNA form, the CDR3 reads TGTGCCAGCAGCTTGGGACTGTATAGCGGGCCCCCAATGACCGGGGAGCTGTTTTTT. It is translated as CASSLGLYSGPPMTGELFF.

V gene TRBV25-1 combines with J gene TRBJ2-2; possible D gene TRBD2, 5 bases. The CDR3 consists of 16 residues. CDR1 MGHDK and CDR2 SYGVNS come from the germline V gene. V lost 2 bases and J 5 bases, leaving 15 bases between the germline ends. CDR3 sequence reads: CASSEGTILATGELFF. CDR3 DNA: TGTGCCAGCAGTGAAGGTACCATCCTAGCTACCGGGGAGCTGTTTTTT.

The V gene is TRBV2, the J gene TRBJ2-5, with 8 bases identical to TRBD1. Matching the DNA end better, TRBJ2-7 makes the J call doubtful. The germline V gene encodes CDR1 SNHLY and CDR2 FYNNEI. The CDR3 contains 13 residues. CDR3 coding DNA: TGTGCCAGCAGGACTGACAGGGGAGGCGAGCAGTACTTC. Amino acids: CASRTDRGGEQYF.